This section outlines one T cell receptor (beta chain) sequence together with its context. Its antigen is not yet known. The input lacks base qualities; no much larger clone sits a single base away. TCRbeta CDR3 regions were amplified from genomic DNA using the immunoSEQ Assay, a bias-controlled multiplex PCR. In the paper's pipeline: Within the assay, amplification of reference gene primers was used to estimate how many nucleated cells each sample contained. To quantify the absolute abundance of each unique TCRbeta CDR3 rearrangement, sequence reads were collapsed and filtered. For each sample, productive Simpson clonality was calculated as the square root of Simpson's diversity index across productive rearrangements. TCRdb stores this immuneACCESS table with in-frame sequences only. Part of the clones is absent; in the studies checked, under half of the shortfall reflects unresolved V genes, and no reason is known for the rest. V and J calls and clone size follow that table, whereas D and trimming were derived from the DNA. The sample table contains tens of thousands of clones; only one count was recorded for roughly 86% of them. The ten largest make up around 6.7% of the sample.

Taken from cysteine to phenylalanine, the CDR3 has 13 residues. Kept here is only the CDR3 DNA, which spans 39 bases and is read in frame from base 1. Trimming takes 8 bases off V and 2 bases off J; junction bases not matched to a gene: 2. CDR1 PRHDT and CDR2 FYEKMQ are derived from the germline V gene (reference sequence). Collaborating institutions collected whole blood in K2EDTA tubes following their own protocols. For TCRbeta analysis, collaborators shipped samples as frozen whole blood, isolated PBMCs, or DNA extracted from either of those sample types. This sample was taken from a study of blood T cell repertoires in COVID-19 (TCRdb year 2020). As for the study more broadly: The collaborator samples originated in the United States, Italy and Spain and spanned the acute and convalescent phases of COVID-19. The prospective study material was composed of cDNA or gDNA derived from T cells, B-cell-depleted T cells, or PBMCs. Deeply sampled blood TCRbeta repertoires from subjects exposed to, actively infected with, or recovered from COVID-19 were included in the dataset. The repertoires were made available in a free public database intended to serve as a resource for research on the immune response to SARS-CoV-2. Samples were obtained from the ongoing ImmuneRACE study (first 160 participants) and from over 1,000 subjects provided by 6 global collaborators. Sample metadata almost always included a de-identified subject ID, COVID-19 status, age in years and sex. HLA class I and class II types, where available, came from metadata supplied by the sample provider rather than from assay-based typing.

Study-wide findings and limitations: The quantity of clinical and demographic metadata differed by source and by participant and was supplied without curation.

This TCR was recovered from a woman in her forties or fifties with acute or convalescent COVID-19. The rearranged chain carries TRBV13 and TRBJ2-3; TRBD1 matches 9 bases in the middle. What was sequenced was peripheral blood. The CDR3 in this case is CASGQGYTDTQYF. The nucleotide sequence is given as TGTGCCAGCGGACAGGGGTACACAGATACGCAGTATTTT.